This TCR beta chain was identified in a study of cytotoxic CD8 clonotypes in ibrutinib-treated CLL. Whole-study results and caveats: Under treatment, the uncommon public clonotypes either contracted or remained stable. Higher clonality was seen at ibrutinib response and a return toward baseline at progression.

To note about this clone: As yet, its antigen is unknown.

The germline V gene encodes CDR1 MGHDK and CDR2 SYGVNS. The CDR3 runs 15 residues. Between the trimmed V and J ends, which lost 1 base and 0 bases, there was a span of 7 bases. Profiled with immunoSEQ multiplex PCR; TCRdb holds only in-frame clones, not every one. The data show about 200,000 clones, with approximately 70% seen just once and about 6.2% held by the top ten. The chain has TRBV25-1 and TRBJ1-3; D is unresolved. The input for sequencing was PBMCs, taken after 12 months of ibrutinib treatment. The receptor was derived from a human donor with chronic lymphocytic leukemia. The CDR3 loop is CASSELGGSGNTIYF. DNA for the CDR3: TGTGCCAGCAGTGAATTAGGCGGCTCTGGAAACACCATATATTTT.